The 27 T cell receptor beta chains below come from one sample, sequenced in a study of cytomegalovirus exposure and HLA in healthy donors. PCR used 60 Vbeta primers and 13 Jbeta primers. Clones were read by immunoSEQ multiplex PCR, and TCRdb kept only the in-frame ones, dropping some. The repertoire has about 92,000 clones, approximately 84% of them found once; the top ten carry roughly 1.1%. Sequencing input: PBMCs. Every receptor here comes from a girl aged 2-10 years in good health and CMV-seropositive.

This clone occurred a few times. Here the CDR3 reads CASSLIDSSYNEQFF. CDR3 nucleotide sequence: TGCGCCAGCAGCTTGATTGATAGCTCCTACAATGAGCAGTTCTTC. The chain employs TRBV5-1 and TRBJ2-1; no definite D call. The germline gives CDR1 SGHRS, CDR2 YFSETQ. V shed 1 base and J shed 0 bases, with 8 bases lying between them. This CDR3 is 15 amino acids long.

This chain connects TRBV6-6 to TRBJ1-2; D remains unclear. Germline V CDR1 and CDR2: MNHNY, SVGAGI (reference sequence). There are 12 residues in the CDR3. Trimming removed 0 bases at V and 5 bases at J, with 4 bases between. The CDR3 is CASSYSSYGYTF. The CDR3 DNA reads TGTGCCAGCAGTTACTCGAGTTATGGCTACACCTTC.

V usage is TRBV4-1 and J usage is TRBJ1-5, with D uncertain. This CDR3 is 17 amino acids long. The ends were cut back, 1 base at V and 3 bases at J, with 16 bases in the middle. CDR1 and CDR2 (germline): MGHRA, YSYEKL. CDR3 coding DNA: TGCGCCAGCAGCCAAGTCTTTGGAGGGCAACCCAATCAGCCCCAGCATTTT. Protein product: CASSQVFGGQPNQPQHF.

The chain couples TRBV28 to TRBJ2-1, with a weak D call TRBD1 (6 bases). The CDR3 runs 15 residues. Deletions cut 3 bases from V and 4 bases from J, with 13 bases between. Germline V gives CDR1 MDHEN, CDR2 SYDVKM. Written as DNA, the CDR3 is TGTGCCAGCAGTTTCTCCGACAGGAGATACAATGAGCAGTTCTTC. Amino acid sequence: CASSFSDRRYNEQFF.

CDR3 DNA sequence: TGTGCCAGCAGTCGACAGGACCACTACGAGCAGTACTTC. This translates into CASSRQDHYEQYF. The chain couples TRBV5-4 to TRBJ2-7; D possibly corresponds to TRBD1 (6 bases). Trimming shortened V by 5 bases and J by 3 bases, and 12 bases separated the two germline ends. The CDR3 totals 13 residues. The germline CDR1 and CDR2 sequences are SGHNT and YYREEE (reference sequence). Combining the CDR3 with reference TRBV5-4 and TRBJ2-7 gives the whole variable domain ETGVTQSPTHLIKTRGQQVTLRCSSQSGHNTVSWYQQALGQGPQFIFQYYREEENGRGNFPPRFSGLQFPNYSSELNVNALELDDSALYLCASSRQDHYEQYFGPGTRLTVT.

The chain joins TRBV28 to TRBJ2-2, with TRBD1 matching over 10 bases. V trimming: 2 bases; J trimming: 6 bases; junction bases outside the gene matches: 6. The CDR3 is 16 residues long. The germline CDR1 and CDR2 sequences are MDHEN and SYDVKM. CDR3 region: CASSLGVTGGPGELFF. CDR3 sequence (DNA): TGTGCCAGCAGTTTAGGTGTGACAGGGGGCCCCGGGGAGCTGTTTTTT.

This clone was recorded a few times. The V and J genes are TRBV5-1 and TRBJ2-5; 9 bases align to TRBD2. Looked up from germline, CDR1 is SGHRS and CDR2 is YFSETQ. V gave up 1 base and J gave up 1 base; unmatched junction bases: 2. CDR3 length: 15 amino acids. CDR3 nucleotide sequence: TGCGCCAGCAGCTTGTATAGCGGGAGCCAAGAGACCCAGTACTTC. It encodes CASSLYSGSQETQYF.

CDR3 in DNA: TGCAGCGTACATAGCGGGAGCTCCTACGAGCAGTACTTC. It specifies CSVHSGSSYEQYF. The chain recombines TRBV29-1 with TRBJ2-7, with 9 bases lining up with TRBD2. This CDR3 is 13 amino acids long. Germline lookup yields CDR1 SQVTM and CDR2 ANQGSEA. V trimming: 6 bases; J trimming: 0 bases; junction bases outside the gene matches: 3.

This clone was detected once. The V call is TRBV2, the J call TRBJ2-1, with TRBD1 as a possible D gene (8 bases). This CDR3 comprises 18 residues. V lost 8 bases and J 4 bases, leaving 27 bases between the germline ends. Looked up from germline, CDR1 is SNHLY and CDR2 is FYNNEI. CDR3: CASDPGGSGTGGYNEQFF. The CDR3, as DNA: TGTGCCAGCGATCCGGGAGGCTCCGGGACAGGAGGTTACAATGAGCAGTTCTTC.

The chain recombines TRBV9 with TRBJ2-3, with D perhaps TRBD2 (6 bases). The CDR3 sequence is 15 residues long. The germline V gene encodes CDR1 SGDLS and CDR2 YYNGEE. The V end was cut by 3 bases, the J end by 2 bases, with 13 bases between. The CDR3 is CASSATAGDTDTQYF. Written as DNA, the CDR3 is TGTGCCAGCAGCGCGACAGCGGGCGACACAGATACGCAGTATTTT.

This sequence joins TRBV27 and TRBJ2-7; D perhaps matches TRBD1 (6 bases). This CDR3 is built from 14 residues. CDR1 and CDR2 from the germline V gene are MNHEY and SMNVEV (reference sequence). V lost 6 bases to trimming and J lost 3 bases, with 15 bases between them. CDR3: CASRGDEGHYEQYF. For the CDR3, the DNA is TGTGCCAGCAGGGGGGATGAGGGACACTACGAGCAGTACTTC.

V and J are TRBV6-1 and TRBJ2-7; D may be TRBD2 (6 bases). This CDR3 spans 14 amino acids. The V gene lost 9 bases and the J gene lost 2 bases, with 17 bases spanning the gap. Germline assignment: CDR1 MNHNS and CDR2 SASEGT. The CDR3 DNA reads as TGTGCCAGTCTCGGGGAGGCTGCGACCTACGAGCAGTACTTC. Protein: CASLGEAATYEQYF.

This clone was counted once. The CDR3 here is CASSGTGRYTF. CDR3 DNA: TGTGCCAGCAGTGGCACTGGGCGCTACACCTTC. The chain joins TRBV28 to TRBJ1-2; D is unresolved. With 5 bases removed from V and 9 bases from J, the gap between germline ends came to 10 bases. This CDR3 has 11 residues. CDR1 MDHEN and CDR2 SYDVKM come from the germline V gene.

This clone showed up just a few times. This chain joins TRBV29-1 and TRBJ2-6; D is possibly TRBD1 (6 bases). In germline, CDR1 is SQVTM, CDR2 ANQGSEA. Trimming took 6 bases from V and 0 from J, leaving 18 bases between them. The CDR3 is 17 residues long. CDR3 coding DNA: TGCAGCGTCGCCCCAGGGGTATCGAACTCTGGGGCCAACGTCCTGACTTTC. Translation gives CSVAPGVSNSGANVLTF.

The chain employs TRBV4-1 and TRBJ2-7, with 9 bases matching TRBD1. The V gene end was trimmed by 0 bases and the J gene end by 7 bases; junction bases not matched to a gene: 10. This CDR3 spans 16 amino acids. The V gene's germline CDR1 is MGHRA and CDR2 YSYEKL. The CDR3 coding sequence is TGCGCCAGCAGCCAAGATCAGGGGACAGGGTACAGGGAGCAGTACTTC. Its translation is CASSQDQGTGYREQYF.

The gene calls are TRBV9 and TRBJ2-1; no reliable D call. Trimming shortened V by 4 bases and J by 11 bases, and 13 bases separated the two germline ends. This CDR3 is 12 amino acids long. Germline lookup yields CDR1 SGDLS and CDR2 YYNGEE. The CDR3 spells CASSPASYQQFF. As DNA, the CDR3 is TGTGCCAGCAGCCCTGCGTCGTATCAGCAGTTCTTC.

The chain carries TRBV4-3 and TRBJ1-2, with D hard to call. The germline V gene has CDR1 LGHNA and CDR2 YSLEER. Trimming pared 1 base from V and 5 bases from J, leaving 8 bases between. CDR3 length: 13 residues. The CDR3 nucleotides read TGCGCCAGCAGCCAAGGGCAATGGTATGGCTACACCTTC. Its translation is CASSQGQWYGYTF.

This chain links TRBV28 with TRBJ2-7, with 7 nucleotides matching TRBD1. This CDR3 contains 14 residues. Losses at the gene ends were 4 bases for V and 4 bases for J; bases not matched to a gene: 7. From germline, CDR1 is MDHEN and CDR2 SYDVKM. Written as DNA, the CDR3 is TGTGCCAGCAGTTCGGGACAGTTTACATACGAGCAGTACTTC. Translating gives CASSSGQFTYEQYF.

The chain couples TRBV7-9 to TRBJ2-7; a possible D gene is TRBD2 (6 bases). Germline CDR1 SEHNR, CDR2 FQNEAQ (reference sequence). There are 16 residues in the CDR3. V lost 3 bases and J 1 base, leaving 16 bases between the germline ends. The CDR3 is CASSFDRERNSYEQYF. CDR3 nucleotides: TGTGCCAGCAGCTTTGATCGGGAGCGGAATTCCTACGAGCAGTACTTC. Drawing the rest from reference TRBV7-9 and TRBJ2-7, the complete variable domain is DTGVSQNPRHKITKRGQNVTFRCDPISEHNRLYWYRQTLGQGPEFLTYFQNEAQLEKSRLLSDRFSAERPKGSFSTLEIQRTEQGDSAMYLCASSFDRERNSYEQYFGPGTRLTVT.

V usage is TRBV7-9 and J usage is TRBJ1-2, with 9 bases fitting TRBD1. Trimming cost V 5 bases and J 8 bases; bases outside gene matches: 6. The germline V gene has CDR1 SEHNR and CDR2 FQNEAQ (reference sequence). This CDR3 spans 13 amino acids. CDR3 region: CASSPWTGEGYTF. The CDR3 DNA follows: TGTGCCAGCAGCCCGTGGACAGGGGAAGGCTACACCTTC. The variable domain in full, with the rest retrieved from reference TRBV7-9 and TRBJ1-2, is DTGVSQNPRHKITKRGQNVTFRCDPISEHNRLYWYRQTLGQGPEFLTYFQNEAQLEKSRLLSDRFSAERPKGSFSTLEIQRTEQGDSAMYLCASSPWTGEGYTFGSGTRLTVV.

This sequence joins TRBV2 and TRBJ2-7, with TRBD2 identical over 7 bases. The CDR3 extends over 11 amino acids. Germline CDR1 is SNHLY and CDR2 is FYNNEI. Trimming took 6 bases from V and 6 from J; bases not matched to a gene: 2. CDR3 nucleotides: TGTGCCAGCAGGGGGGAGGGCGAGCAGTACTTC. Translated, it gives CASRGEGEQYF.

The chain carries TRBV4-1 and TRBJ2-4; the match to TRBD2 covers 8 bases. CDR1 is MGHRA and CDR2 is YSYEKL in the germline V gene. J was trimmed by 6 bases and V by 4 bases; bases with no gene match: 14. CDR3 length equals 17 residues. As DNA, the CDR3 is TGCGCCAGCAGCCCCGGGTTGGGAGCGGGAGAGGGAAACATTCAGTACTTC. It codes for CASSPGLGAGEGNIQYF.

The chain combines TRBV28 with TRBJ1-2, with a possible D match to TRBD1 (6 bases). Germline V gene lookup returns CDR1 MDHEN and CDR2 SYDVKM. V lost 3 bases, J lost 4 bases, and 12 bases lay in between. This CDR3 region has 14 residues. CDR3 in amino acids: CASSLGQGIYGYTF. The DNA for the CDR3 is TGTGCCAGCAGTTTGGGGCAGGGGATCTATGGCTACACCTTC.

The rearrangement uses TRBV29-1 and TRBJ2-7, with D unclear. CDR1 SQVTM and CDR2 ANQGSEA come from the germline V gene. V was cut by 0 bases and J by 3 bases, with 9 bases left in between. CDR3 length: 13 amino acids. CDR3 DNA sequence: TGCAGCGTTGAAGATCGTGGCCGCTACGAGCAGTACTTC. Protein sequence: CSVEDRGRYEQYF.

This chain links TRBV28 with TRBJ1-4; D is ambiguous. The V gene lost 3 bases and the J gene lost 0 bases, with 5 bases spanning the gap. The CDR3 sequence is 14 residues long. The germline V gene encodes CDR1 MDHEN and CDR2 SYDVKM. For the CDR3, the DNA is TGTGCCAGCAGTTTGACTACAACTAATGAAAAACTGTTTTTT. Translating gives CASSLTTTNEKLFF.

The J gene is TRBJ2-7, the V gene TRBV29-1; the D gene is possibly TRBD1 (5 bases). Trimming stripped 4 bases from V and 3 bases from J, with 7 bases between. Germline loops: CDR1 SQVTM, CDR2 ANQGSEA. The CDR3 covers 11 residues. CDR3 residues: CSVGRDYEQYF. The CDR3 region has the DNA TGCAGCGTTGGCAGGGACTACGAGCAGTACTTC.

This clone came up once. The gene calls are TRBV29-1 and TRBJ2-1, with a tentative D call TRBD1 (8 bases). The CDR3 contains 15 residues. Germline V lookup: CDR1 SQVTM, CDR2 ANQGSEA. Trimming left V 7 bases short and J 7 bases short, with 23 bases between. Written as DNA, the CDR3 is TGCAGCGCCCTCCAGGGGGCAGGACTAGGAAATGAGCAGTTCTTC. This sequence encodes CSALQGAGLGNEQFF.